Ten or more counts support the clone carrying this T cell receptor beta chain. Expressed TCRB transcripts were sequenced because the entire RNA isolate underwent reverse transcription. The average output of naive, central memory and regulatory T cell samples was several million reads. The repertoire was sequenced with immunoSEQ multiplex PCR; TCRdb's copy has only in-frame clones and lacks some. In the table there are 120,000 to 150,000 clones, 8% to 13% of which are singletons. This sample is part of a study of beta chain features in type 1 diabetes. Trimming took off 2 bases at V and 4 bases at J, with 6 bases between the two ends. This CDR3 spans 13 amino acids. The V gene's germline CDR1 is LGHNA and CDR2 YSLEER.

This clonotype originated in a young man in good health. The source material was naive CD4+ T cells from blood. The chain combines TRBV4-3 with TRBJ1-5; D is possibly TRBD1 (6 bases). This CDR3 is CASSQQGNQPQHF. The DNA for the CDR3 is TGCGCCAGCAGCCAACAGGGGAATCAGCCCCAGCATTTT.